This TCR beta chain was captured by sequencing in a study of cytomegalovirus exposure and HLA in healthy donors. About this clone: Antigen specificity is unknown.

Donors were ostensibly healthy at sampling, although undocumented immune exposures were probable. PCR involved 60 Vbeta and 13 Jbeta primers. The method was immunoSEQ multiplex PCR; TCRdb's version includes in-frame clones alone and lacks a portion of them. The table has over 100,000 clones, about 79% seen once. Germline CDR1 SGHVS, CDR2 FNYEAQ. Germline trimming cut 5 bases from V and 4 bases from J; bases unmatched to any gene: 8. This CDR3 has 15 amino acids. Points from the study as a whole: In a later analysis, HLA-C alleles had the fewest associated TCRs, DRB1 alleles the most. In a later analysis, at a false discovery rate of 0.05, roughly 17,000 TCR beta sequences were associated with HLA alleles.

This sequence originates from a woman between 18 and 29 years old in good health and CMV-seropositive. The rearrangement uses TRBV7-6 and TRBJ2-7, with 10 bases that match TRBD1. Sequencing was done on a sample of PBMCs. Here the CDR3 DNA reads TGTGCCAGCAGCCTTGGGACAGGGGCGAGTTACGAGCAGTACTTC. Translated: CASSLGTGASYEQYF.